This is a list of T cell receptor beta chains from one sample in a study of blood T cell repertoires in COVID-19. Only in-frame clones appear in the TCRdb table, and some are missing; sequencing was by immunoSEQ multiplex PCR. The sample has tens of thousands of clones, roughly 86% seen once. Source material: peripheral blood. These receptors were collected from a human donor with active COVID-19. The donor label of this sample is uncertain. CDR3s include the opening cysteine and the closing phenylalanine or tryptophan. Fields, in order: CDR3 DNA, CDR3 protein, D gene, clone size, V gene, J gene. A D gene is named only where the DNA matches it firmly. Size is stated for part of the rows, as once, few or many counts, or as a class when the clone is expanded.

cdr3_nt: TGTGCCAGCATCCCCTGGACAGAGTCCTACGAGCAGTACTTC; cdr3_aa: CASIPWTESYEQYF; d_call: -; clone_size: few; v_call: TRBV2; j_call: TRBJ2-7
cdr3_nt: TGTGCCACCACCCCCGGGGGGCGTTCAAATGAGCAGTTCTTC; cdr3_aa: CATTPGGRSNEQFF; d_call: -; clone_size: -; v_call: TRBV15; j_call: TRBJ2-1
cdr3_nt: TGTGCCAGCAGCTTAGGTACCAGCGGGAGGGAAAACGAGCAGTTCTTC; cdr3_aa: CASSLGTSGRENEQFF; d_call: TRBD2; clone_size: -; v_call: TRBV11-2; j_call: TRBJ2-1
cdr3_nt: TGCGCCAGCAGCCAAGAGTGGGACAGGGGTGACACGCAGTATTTT; cdr3_aa: CASSQEWDRGDTQYF; d_call: TRBD1; clone_size: -; v_call: TRBV4-1; j_call: TRBJ2-3
cdr3_nt: TGCAGCGCATCCGGGACTAGCGGGAAGAGCTCCTACGAGCAGTACTTC; cdr3_aa: CSASGTSGKSSYEQYF; d_call: TRBD2; clone_size: -; v_call: TRBV29-1; j_call: TRBJ2-7
cdr3_nt: TGTGCCAGCAGTTACTCAGGGGCCACCTCGGCGAAACTGTTTTTT; cdr3_aa: CASSYSGATSAKLFF; d_call: -; clone_size: -; v_call: TRBV6-5; j_call: TRBJ1-4
cdr3_nt: TGTGCCAGCAGCGCGCGCCAGGGGTTTAGGGCAGATACGCAGTATTTT; cdr3_aa: CASSARQGFRADTQYF; d_call: -; clone_size: -; v_call: TRBV7-8; j_call: TRBJ2-3
cdr3_nt: TGTGCCAGCAGTTCAAGACAGGGGGACCACGAGCAGTACTTC; cdr3_aa: CASSSRQGDHEQYF; d_call: TRBD1; clone_size: -; v_call: TRBV27; j_call: TRBJ2-7
cdr3_nt: TGTGCCTGGAGTGTATGTGGTGGAGGGCAGCCCCAGCATTTT; cdr3_aa: CAWSVCGGGQPQHF; d_call: -; clone_size: -; v_call: TRBV30; j_call: TRBJ1-5
cdr3_nt: TGCGCCAGCAGCGAACAGGGAGGGCAGCCCCAGCATTTT; cdr3_aa: CASSEQGGQPQHF; d_call: -; clone_size: -; v_call: TRBV5-1; j_call: TRBJ1-5
cdr3_nt: TGTGCCAGCAGAAAAGGACAAGTCTCCTACGAGCAGTACTTC; cdr3_aa: CASRKGQVSYEQYF; d_call: -; clone_size: -; v_call: TRBV28; j_call: TRBJ2-7
cdr3_nt: TGCGCCAGCAGCTTGTCTCCCTATTCACCCCTCCACTTT; cdr3_aa: CASSLSPYSPLHF; d_call: -; clone_size: once; v_call: TRBV5-1; j_call: TRBJ1-6
cdr3_nt: TGTGCCAGCAGCCCGGCTGGACAGGGGGGCACAGATACGCAGTATTTT; cdr3_aa: CASSPAGQGGTDTQYF; d_call: TRBD1; clone_size: -; v_call: TRBV11-3; j_call: TRBJ2-3
cdr3_nt: TGCGCCAGCAGCTTCACTAGCGGAAGCTCCTACAATGAGCAGTTCTTC; cdr3_aa: CASSFTSGSSYNEQFF; d_call: TRBD2; clone_size: once; v_call: TRBV5-1; j_call: TRBJ2-1
cdr3_nt: TGCGCCAGCAGCCAAGATTCGACCAGGGCCGGGGAGCTGTTTTTT; cdr3_aa: CASSQDSTRAGELFF; d_call: -; clone_size: -; v_call: TRBV4-1; j_call: TRBJ2-2
cdr3_nt: TGTGCCAGCTCACCGGGACAGCTGAATGAAGCTTTCTTT; cdr3_aa: CASSPGQLNEAFF; d_call: TRBD1; clone_size: -; v_call: TRBV18; j_call: TRBJ1-1
cdr3_nt: TGTGCCAGCTCAGGGGAGACCCAGTACTTC; cdr3_aa: CASSGETQYF; d_call: -; clone_size: -; v_call: TRBV28; j_call: TRBJ2-5
cdr3_nt: TGTGCCAGCAGCTCTTGGACAGGGCGCGAGCAGTACTTC; cdr3_aa: CASSSWTGREQYF; d_call: TRBD1; clone_size: -; v_call: TRBV5-5; j_call: TRBJ2-7
cdr3_nt: TGTGCCAGCAGCCAAGGAAGGACAGGGCAGCTGTTTTTT; cdr3_aa: CASSQGRTGQLFF; d_call: TRBD1; clone_size: -; v_call: TRBV3-1/TRBV3-2; j_call: TRBJ2-2
cdr3_nt: TGCGCCAGCAGCTTGTACGGGGTGAACACCGGGGAGCTGTTTTTT; cdr3_aa: CASSLYGVNTGELFF; d_call: -; clone_size: -; v_call: TRBV5-1; j_call: TRBJ2-2
cdr3_nt: TGTGCCAGCAGCTCCGATGGGGGCGGGACCGGGGAGCTGTTTTTT; cdr3_aa: CASSSDGGGTGELFF; d_call: -; clone_size: -; v_call: TRBV28; j_call: TRBJ2-2
cdr3_nt: TGTGCCAGCAGCTTATCAGTCGCCCTCAATGAGCAGTTCTTC; cdr3_aa: CASSLSVALNEQFF; d_call: -; clone_size: -; v_call: TRBV7-6; j_call: TRBJ2-1
cdr3_nt: TGTGCCAGCAGCCGGGACAACGGTGGCTACACCTTC; cdr3_aa: CASSRDNGGYTF; d_call: -; clone_size: -; v_call: TRBV12-3/TRBV12-4; j_call: TRBJ1-2
cdr3_nt: TGCGCCAGCAGCTCCGGACAGGGGAGTGAAAAACTGTTTTTT; cdr3_aa: CASSSGQGSEKLFF; d_call: TRBD1; clone_size: -; v_call: TRBV5-1; j_call: TRBJ1-4
cdr3_nt: TGTGCCAGCAGCTTAACGCAGGGTTGGGGCAATGAGCAGTTCTTC; cdr3_aa: CASSLTQGWGNEQFF; d_call: -; clone_size: once; v_call: TRBV7-3; j_call: TRBJ2-1
cdr3_nt: TGTGCCAGCAGACAGGGAGATAATTCACCCCTCCACTTT; cdr3_aa: CASRQGDNSPLHF; d_call: -; clone_size: -; v_call: TRBV2; j_call: TRBJ1-6
cdr3_nt: TGTGCCAGCAGTTATGGTGCCTCAGGCTCTGGGGCCAACGTCCTGACTTTC; cdr3_aa: CASSYGASGSGANVLTF; d_call: -; clone_size: -; v_call: TRBV6-2/TRBV6-3; j_call: TRBJ2-6
cdr3_nt: TGTGCCAGCAGCAAGACAGGGCGTCGCCCTAATGAGCAGTTCTTC; cdr3_aa: CASSKTGRRPNEQFF; d_call: TRBD1; clone_size: once; v_call: TRBV6-5; j_call: TRBJ2-1
cdr3_nt: TGTGCCAGCAGTTACGGAGGGGGCGCCACAGATACGCAGTATTTT; cdr3_aa: CASSYGGGATDTQYF; d_call: -; clone_size: -; v_call: TRBV6-2/TRBV6-3; j_call: TRBJ2-3
cdr3_nt: TGTGCCATCAGTGACGGGACAGCCTACGAGCAGTACTTC; cdr3_aa: CAISDGTAYEQYF; d_call: TRBD1; clone_size: -; v_call: TRBV10-3; j_call: TRBJ2-7
cdr3_nt: TGCAGCGGGGGACAGTTAAAGGCCGGGGAGCTGTTTTTT; cdr3_aa: CSGGQLKAGELFF; d_call: TRBD1; clone_size: -; v_call: TRBV29-1; j_call: TRBJ2-2
cdr3_nt: TGTGCCAGCAGCGCCCGGACAGGGTCCTTCTACGAGCAGTACTTC; cdr3_aa: CASSARTGSFYEQYF; d_call: TRBD1; clone_size: -; v_call: TRBV9; j_call: TRBJ2-7
cdr3_nt: TGTGCCAGCACCCAACTAGGTGGACAGGAAAATCAGCCCCAGCATTTT; cdr3_aa: CASTQLGGQENQPQHF; d_call: TRBD1; clone_size: -; v_call: TRBV7-8; j_call: TRBJ1-5
cdr3_nt: TGTGCCAGCAGCGTAGCACAGGGGCCCCCCTACGAGCAGTACTTC; cdr3_aa: CASSVAQGPPYEQYF; d_call: TRBD1; clone_size: -; v_call: TRBV9; j_call: TRBJ2-7
cdr3_nt: TGTGCCAGCAAAAGATCCGCGCTGAACACTGAAGCTTTCTTT; cdr3_aa: CASKRSALNTEAFF; d_call: -; clone_size: -; v_call: TRBV2; j_call: TRBJ1-1
cdr3_nt: TGTGCCAGCAGTACTGTACAGGGGGGGGATTCACCCCTCCACTTT; cdr3_aa: CASSTVQGGDSPLHF; d_call: TRBD1; clone_size: -; v_call: TRBV28; j_call: TRBJ1-6
cdr3_nt: TGTGCCAGCAGCCAACAGACAGGGTGGAGTGAAAAACTGTTTTTT; cdr3_aa: CASSQQTGWSEKLFF; d_call: TRBD1; clone_size: -; v_call: TRBV14; j_call: TRBJ1-4
cdr3_nt: TGTGCCAGCAGCCAAGGGGGGCTAGCGGGAGGGCCAGATACGCAGTATTTT; cdr3_aa: CASSQGGLAGGPDTQYF; d_call: TRBD2; clone_size: -; v_call: TRBV4-2; j_call: TRBJ2-3
cdr3_nt: TGTGCCAGCAGCGCCCGACTTAGCTCCTACAATGAGCAGTTCTTC; cdr3_aa: CASSARLSSYNEQFF; d_call: -; clone_size: -; v_call: TRBV3-1/TRBV3-2; j_call: TRBJ2-1
cdr3_nt: TGTGCCAGCAGCTTAGGTGGGGACTTAGCTACGCAGTATTTT; cdr3_aa: CASSLGGDLATQYF; d_call: -; clone_size: -; v_call: TRBV7-2; j_call: TRBJ2-3
cdr3_nt: TGTGCCAGCAGTTTACGGCAGGGAGGAAATCAGCCCCAGCATTTT; cdr3_aa: CASSLRQGGNQPQHF; d_call: -; clone_size: -; v_call: TRBV27; j_call: TRBJ1-5